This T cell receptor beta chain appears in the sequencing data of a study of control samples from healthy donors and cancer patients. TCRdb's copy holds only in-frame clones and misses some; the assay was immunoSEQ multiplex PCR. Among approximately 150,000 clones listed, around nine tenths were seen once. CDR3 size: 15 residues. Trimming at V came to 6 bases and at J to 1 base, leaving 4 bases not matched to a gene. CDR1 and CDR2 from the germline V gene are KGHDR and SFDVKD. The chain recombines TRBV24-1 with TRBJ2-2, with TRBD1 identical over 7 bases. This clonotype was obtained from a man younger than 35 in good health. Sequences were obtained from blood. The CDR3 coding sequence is TGTGCCACCAGTTCGAGGACAGGGAACACCGGGGAGCTGTTTTTT. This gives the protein CATSSRTGNTGELFF.